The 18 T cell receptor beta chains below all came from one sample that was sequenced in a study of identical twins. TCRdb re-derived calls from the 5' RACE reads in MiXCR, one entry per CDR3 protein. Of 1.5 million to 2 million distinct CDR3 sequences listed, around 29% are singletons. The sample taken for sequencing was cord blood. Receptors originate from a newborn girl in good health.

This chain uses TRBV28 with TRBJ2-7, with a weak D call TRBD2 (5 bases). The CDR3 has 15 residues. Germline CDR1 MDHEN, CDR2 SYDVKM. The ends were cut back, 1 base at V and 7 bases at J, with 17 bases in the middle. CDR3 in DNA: TGTGCCAGCAGTTTATTCGGGGTGGCGCGCCGTGAGCAGTACTTC. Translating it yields CASSLFGVARREQYF. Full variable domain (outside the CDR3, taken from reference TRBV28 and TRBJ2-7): DVKVTQSSRYLVKRTGEKVFLECVQDMDHENMFWYRQDPGLGLRLIYFSYDVKMKEKGDIPEGYSVSREKKERFSLILESASTNQTSMYLCASSLFGVARREQYFGPGTRLTVT.

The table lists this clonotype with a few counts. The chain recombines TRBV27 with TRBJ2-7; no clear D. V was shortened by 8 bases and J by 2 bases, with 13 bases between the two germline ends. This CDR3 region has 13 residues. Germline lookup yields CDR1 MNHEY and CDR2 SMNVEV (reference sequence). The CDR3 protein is CASRRTDTYEQYF. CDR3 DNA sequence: TGTGCCAGCCGGCGGACGGATACCTACGAGCAGTACTTC.

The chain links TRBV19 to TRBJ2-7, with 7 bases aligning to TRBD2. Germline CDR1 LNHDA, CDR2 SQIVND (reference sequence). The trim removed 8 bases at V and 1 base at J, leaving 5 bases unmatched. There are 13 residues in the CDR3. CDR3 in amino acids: CASARGRSYEQYF. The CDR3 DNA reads TGTGCCAGTGCGCGGGGGAGGTCCTACGAGCAGTACTTC.

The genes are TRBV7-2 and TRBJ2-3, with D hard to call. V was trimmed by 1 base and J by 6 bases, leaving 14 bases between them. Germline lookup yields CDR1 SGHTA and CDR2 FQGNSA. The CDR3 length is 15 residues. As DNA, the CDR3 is TGTGCCAGCAGCTTAGAGGCCTCCCCTCCGGATACGCAGTATTTT. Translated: CASSLEASPPDTQYF.

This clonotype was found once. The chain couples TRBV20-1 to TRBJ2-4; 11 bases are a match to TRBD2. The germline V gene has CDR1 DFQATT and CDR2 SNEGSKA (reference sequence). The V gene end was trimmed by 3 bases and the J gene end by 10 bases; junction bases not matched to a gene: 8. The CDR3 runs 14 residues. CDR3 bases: TGCAGTGCTAGCCTAACCGGGACTAGCGGAATTCAGTACTTC. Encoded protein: CSASLTGTSGIQYF.

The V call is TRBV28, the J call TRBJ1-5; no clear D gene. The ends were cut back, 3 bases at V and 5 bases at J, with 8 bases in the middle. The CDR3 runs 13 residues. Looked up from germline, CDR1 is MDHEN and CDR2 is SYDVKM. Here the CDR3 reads CASSFAQDQPQHF. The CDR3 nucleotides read TGTGCCAGCAGTTTCGCCCAGGATCAGCCCCAGCATTTT.

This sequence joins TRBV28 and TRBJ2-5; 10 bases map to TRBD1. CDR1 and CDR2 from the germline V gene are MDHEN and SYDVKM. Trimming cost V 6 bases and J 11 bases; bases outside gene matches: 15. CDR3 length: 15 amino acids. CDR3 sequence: CASRPPGQGYNEQYF. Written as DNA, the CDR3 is TGTGCCAGCAGACCCCCGGGACAGGGGTACAATGAGCAGTACTTC. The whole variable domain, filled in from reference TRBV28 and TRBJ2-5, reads DVKVTQSSRYLVKRTGEKVFLECVQDMDHENMFWYRQDPGLGLRLIYFSYDVKMKEKGDIPEGYSVSREKKERFSLILESASTNQTSMYLCASRPPGQGYNEQYFGPGTRLLVL.

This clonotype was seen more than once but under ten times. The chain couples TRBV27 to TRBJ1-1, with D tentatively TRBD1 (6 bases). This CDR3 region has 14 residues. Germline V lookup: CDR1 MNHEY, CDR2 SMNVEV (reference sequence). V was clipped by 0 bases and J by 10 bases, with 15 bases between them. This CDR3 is CASSLSFQGPSAFF. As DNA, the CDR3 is TGTGCCAGCAGTTTATCTTTCCAGGGGCCATCAGCTTTCTTT.

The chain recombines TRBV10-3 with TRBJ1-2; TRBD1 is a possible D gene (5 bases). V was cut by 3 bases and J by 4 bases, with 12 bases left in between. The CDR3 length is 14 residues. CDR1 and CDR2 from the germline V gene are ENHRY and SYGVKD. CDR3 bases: TGTGCCATCAGTGAACCAGGGACGAGCTATGGCTACACCTTC. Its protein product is CAISEPGTSYGYTF.

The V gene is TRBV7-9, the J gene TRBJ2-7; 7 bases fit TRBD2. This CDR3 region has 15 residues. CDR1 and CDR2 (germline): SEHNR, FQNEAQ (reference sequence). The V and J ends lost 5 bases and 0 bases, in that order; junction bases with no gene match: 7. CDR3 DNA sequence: TGTGCCAGCAGCCCCCTAGCGGCAAGCTCCTACGAGCAGTACTTC. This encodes CASSPLAASSYEQYF.

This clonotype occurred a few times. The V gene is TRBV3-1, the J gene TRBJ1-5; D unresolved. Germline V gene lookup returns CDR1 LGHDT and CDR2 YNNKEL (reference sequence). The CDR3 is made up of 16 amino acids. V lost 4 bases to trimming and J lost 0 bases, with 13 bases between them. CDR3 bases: TGTGCCAGCAGCCCGGGCTCCGTGTATAGCAATCAGCCCCAGCATTTT. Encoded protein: CASSPGSVYSNQPQHF.

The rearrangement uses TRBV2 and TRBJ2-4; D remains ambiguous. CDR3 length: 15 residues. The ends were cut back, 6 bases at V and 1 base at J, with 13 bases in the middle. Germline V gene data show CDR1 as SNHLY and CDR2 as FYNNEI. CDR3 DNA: TGTGCCAGCAGCCCTATGTTCTTGGCCAAAAACATTCAGTACTTC. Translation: CASSPMFLAKNIQYF.

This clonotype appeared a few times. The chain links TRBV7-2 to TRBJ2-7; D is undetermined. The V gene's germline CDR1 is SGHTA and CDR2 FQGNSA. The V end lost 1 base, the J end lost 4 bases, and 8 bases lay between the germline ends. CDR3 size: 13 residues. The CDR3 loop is CASSLEWPYEQYF. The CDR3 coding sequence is TGTGCCAGCAGCTTAGAGTGGCCTTACGAGCAGTACTTC.

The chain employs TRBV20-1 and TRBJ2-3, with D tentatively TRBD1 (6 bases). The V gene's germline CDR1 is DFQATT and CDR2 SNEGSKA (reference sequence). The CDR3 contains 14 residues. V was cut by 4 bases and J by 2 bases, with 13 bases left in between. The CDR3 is CSAMMGAATDTQYF. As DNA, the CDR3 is TGCAGTGCTATGATGGGGGCAGCCACAGATACGCAGTATTTT.

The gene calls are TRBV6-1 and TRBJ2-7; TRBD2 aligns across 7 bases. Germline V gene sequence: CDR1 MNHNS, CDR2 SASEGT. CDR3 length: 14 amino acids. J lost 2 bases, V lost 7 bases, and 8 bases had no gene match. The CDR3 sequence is CASIYGLEAYEQYF. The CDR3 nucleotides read TGTGCCAGCATTTACGGACTAGAGGCCTACGAGCAGTACTTC.

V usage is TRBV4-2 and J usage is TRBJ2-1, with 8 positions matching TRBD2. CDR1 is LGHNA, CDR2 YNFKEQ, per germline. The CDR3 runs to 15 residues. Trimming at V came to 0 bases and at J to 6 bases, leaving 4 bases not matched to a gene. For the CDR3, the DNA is TGTGCCAGCAGCCAAGATCGAGCGGGGGCCAATGAGCAGTTCTTC. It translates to CASSQDRAGANEQFF.

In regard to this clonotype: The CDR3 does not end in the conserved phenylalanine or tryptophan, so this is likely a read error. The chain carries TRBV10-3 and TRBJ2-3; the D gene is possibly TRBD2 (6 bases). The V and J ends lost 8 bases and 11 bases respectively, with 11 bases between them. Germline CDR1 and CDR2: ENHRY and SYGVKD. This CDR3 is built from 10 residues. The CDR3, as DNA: TGTGCCATCGGTTGGCGGGGGCAGTATTAT. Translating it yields CAIGWRGQYY.

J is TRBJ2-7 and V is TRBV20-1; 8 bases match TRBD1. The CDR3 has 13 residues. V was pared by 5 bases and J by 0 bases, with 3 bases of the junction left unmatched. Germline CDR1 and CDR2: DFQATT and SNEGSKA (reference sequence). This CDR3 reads CSAPDRASYEQYF. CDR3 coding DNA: TGCAGTGCTCCGGACAGGGCCTCCTACGAGCAGTACTTC.